This T cell receptor (beta chain) was captured by sequencing in a study of CXCR3-negative and CXCR3-positive naive CD8 T cells. Study-level results: Memory CD8+ cells had much lower diversity, and both naive subsets had comparably high diversity. In CXCR3-positive naive cells, the TRB CDR3s were more hydrophobic than in CXCR3-negative naive cells.

CDR3 length: 15 amino acids. The germline CDR1 and CDR2 sequences are SGHRS and YFSETQ. By frequency, this clonotype is medium-sized. Its matching antigen is unknown. UMI-tagged TRB cDNA libraries were built via 5' RACE. TCRdb reprocessed the 5' RACE reads; each CDR3 protein has one entry and no DNA is given. This sample contains more than 6,500 distinct CDR3 sequences. Triplicates of a few hundred thousand cells were sorted from each CD8+ T cell subset. Sequenced: naive CXCR3+ CD8+ T cells from blood. The sample's subset: CD45RO-CCR7+CD27+CD95- naive CD8+ T cells expressing CXCR3 (TNR3+). This receptor was identified in a human donor in good health. Some clones in this sample may be carry-over from other donors' samples. The genes are TRBV5-1 and TRBJ1-2. CDR3 amino acids: CASSLELNVIYGYTF.